The 27 T cell receptor beta chains below were found in one sample sequenced in a study of monozygotic twins with inflammatory bowel disease. TCRdb re-called the 5' RACE reads; one entry per CDR3 protein, DNA not given. This sample's table has 400,000 to 500,000 distinct CDR3 sequences. The sample consisted of blood. Source of these receptors: a human donor with ulcerative colitis or Crohn's disease, or a healthy co-twin of an affected twin (not recorded which).

The chain combines TRBV29-1 with TRBJ1-2; TCRdb's D call of TRBD1 is untestable without DNA. CDR1 and CDR2 (germline): SQVTM, ANQGSEA. The CDR3 runs 12 residues. CDR3 amino acids: CSVGSGGHGYTF.

The V gene is TRBV12-5, the J gene TRBJ1-5. In germline, CDR1 is LGHNT, CDR2 FRNRAP. This CDR3 comprises 15 residues. CDR3 in amino acids: CASGLVRYSNQPQHF.

This rearrangement joins TRBV2 to TRBJ1-1. The CDR3 runs to 12 residues. Per germline, CDR1 SNHLY and CDR2 FYNNEI. The CDR3 here is CASRIRDTEAFF.

The chain joins TRBV28 to TRBJ2-5; the TRBD2 assignment by TCRdb is unverifiable without DNA. CDR3 length: 16 residues. Germline V lookup: CDR1 MDHEN, CDR2 SYDVKM. The CDR3 sequence: CASSPPGLSAGETQYF.

The V call is TRBV7-2, the J call TRBJ2-5; TCRdb designates TRBD1, a call that cannot be tested without DNA. Germline CDR1 reads SGHTA; CDR2 reads FQGNSA. The CDR3 is 13 residues long. CDR3 region: CASSRPTEETQYF.

V is TRBV20-1 and J is TRBJ2-7; TCRdb's D call, TRBD1, is unchecked because there is no DNA. CDR3 length: 14 amino acids. The germline V gene encodes CDR1 DFQATT and CDR2 SNEGSKA (reference sequence). The chain's CDR3 is CSAREGGSIYEQYF.

The chain couples TRBV4-3 to TRBJ2-1; the TCRdb call, TRBD2, lacks DNA for checking. CDR1 is LGHNA, CDR2 YSLEER, per germline. The CDR3 sequence is 15 residues long. CDR3 amino acids: CASSQAWRGGNEQFF.

CDR3 residues: CSAPRGSTPEKLFF. The V call is TRBV20-1, the J call TRBJ1-4. The CDR3 is 14 residues long. Per the germline V gene, CDR1 is DFQATT and CDR2 is SNEGSKA (reference sequence).

The chain couples TRBV10-2 to TRBJ2-3; without DNA, the TCRdb call of TRBD1 cannot be checked. Germline V CDR1 and CDR2: WSHSY, SAAADI. The CDR3 sequence is 14 residues long. CDR3 region: CASSEPGTGGHKYF.

This chain connects TRBV20-1 to TRBJ2-7. CDR1 is DFQATT, CDR2 SNEGSKA, per germline (reference sequence). The CDR3 runs 15 residues. CDR3 residues: CSAYSSHTSSYEQYF.

This sequence joins TRBV11-2 and TRBJ2-1. The CDR3 sequence is 13 residues long. Germline V lookup: CDR1 SGHAT, CDR2 FQNNGV. CDR3 protein: CASSVGLNNEQFF.

The rearrangement uses TRBV3-1 and TRBJ2-2. Germline lookup yields CDR1 LGHDT and CDR2 YNNKEL (reference sequence). The CDR3 is 12 amino acids. The CDR3 is CASSQNPGELFF.

The V and J genes are TRBV20-1 and TRBJ1-6. The germline CDR1 and CDR2 sequences are DFQATT and SNEGSKA (reference sequence). This CDR3 has 16 amino acids. CDR3 sequence: CSAREEWGASNSPLHF.

V usage is TRBV2 and J usage is TRBJ1-2. The CDR3 has 15 residues. CDR1 and CDR2 (germline): SNHLY, FYNNEI. CDR3 in amino acids: CASSEFGAGSSLADF.

The J gene is TRBJ2-7, the V gene TRBV18; lacking DNA, the TRBD1 call made by TCRdb goes unchecked. CDR3 size: 13 residues. Per germline, CDR1 KGHSH and CDR2 LQKENI. This chain's CDR3 is CASSSRLPGEQYF.

The rearrangement joins TRBV5-1 to TRBJ1-1; TCRdb selects TRBD1, and the lack of DNA leaves this call unchecked. In germline, CDR1 is SGHRS, CDR2 YFSETQ. This CDR3 has 13 residues. The CDR3 region is CASRPTTGAEAFF.

The J gene is TRBJ2-6, the V gene TRBV5-1; TCRdb picks TRBD1, but there is no DNA to check that call. CDR1 SGHRS and CDR2 YFSETQ come from the germline V gene. The CDR3 length is 22 residues. The CDR3 is CASSVPNASETGVRSGANVLTF.

CDR3 loop: CSVESYNEQFF. V and J are TRBV29-1 and TRBJ2-1. Germline lookup yields CDR1 SQVTM and CDR2 ANQGSEA. The CDR3 totals 11 residues.

This chain connects TRBV20-1 to TRBJ2-7. Germline values: CDR1 DFQATT, CDR2 SNEGSKA (reference sequence). The CDR3 runs 13 residues. The CDR3 reads CSAGAAFPYEQYF.

The rearrangement links TRBV2 to TRBJ2-7; absent DNA, TCRdb's TRBD1 call cannot be checked. This CDR3 has 14 residues. Per the germline V gene, CDR1 is SNHLY and CDR2 is FYNNEI. The CDR3 loop reads CASRGAGGWNEQYF.

This chain uses TRBV7-2 with TRBJ2-1; TCRdb designates TRBD1, a call that cannot be tested without DNA. The CDR3 loop spans 16 amino acids. The germline V gene has CDR1 SGHTA and CDR2 FQGNSA. CDR3 protein: CASSLVGGRTYNEQFF. Full variable domain (rest looked up from reference TRBV7-2 and TRBJ2-1): GAGVSQSPSNKVTEKGKDVELRCDPISGHTALYWYRQSLGQGLEFLIYFQGNSAPDKSGLPSDRFSAERTGGSVSTLTIQRTQQEDSAVYLCASSLVGGRTYNEQFFGPGTRLTVL.

The chain has TRBV5-4 and TRBJ2-3; TCRdb's D call, TRBD2, is unchecked because there is no DNA. Germline CDR1 reads SGHNT; CDR2 reads YYREEE (reference sequence). The CDR3 is 15 amino acids. CDR3 sequence reads: CASSPAGGGRDTQYF.

The chain carries TRBV11-2 and TRBJ2-7; TCRdb selects TRBD2, and the lack of DNA leaves this call unchecked. The CDR3 runs 18 residues. Germline CDR1 and CDR2: SGHAT and FQNNGV. CDR3 sequence reads: CASSLSIGGSGKSYEQYF.

The chain carries TRBV6-1 and TRBJ1-1; TCRdb reports TRBD1, a call that lacks DNA to check it against. Per germline, CDR1 MNHNS and CDR2 SASEGT. The CDR3 sequence is 14 residues long. The CDR3 here is CASEPPGQGTEAFF.

This chain joins TRBV10-3 and TRBJ2-6. Germline-derived CDR1 and CDR2 are ENHRY and SYGVKD. The CDR3 is made up of 15 amino acids. The CDR3 region is CAISALRSGANVLTF.

This chain joins TRBV2 and TRBJ1-1; lacking DNA, the TRBD1 call made by TCRdb goes unchecked. Per germline, CDR1 SNHLY and CDR2 FYNNEI. This CDR3 is 16 amino acids long. CDR3 sequence: CASTPSGRQGLTEAFF.

The chain joins TRBV11-2 to TRBJ1-2; TCRdb indicates TRBD1, and absent DNA this call remains unverified. The CDR3 has 16 residues. Germline V lookup: CDR1 SGHAT, CDR2 FQNNGV. The chain's CDR3 is CASSALLGGLSYGYTF. The variable domain in full, completed from reference TRBV11-2 and TRBJ1-2, reads EAGVAQSPRYKIIEKRQSVAFWCNPISGHATLYWYQQILGQGPKLLIQFQNNGVVDDSQLPKDRFSAERLKGVDSTLKIQPAKLEDSAVYLCASSALLGGLSYGYTFGSGTRLTVV.